A single TCR beta chain is shown here with its context. The data belong to a study of blood T cells in healthy people across ages. Trimming took off 3 bases at V and 3 bases at J, with 8 bases between the two ends. The CDR3 sequence is 13 residues long. Germline V gene sequence: CDR1 DFQATT, CDR2 SNEGSKA (reference sequence). Sample-barcoded 5' priming and a J-beta primer mix drove a second PCR of 7 to 11 cycles. TCRdb reprocessed the 5' RACE reads via MiXCR and lists one record per CDR3 protein. The table has about 1.6 million distinct CDR3 sequences, about 31% seen once. Sample: blood. This receptor was identified in a woman aged 25 to 39 in good health. The V gene is TRBV20-1, the J gene TRBJ1-4; D may be TRBD1 (6 bases). The CDR3 sequence: CSARDRANEKLFF. The DNA of the CDR3 is TGCAGTGCTAGGGACAGAGCTAATGAAAAACTGTTTTTT.